One sample yielded the 32 T cell receptor beta chains listed below, sequenced in a study of T cell changes during pregnancy in multiple sclerosis. Data came from immunoSEQ multiplex PCR; TCRdb stores just in-frame clones and leaves some out. The repertoire holds around 56,000 clones, with about 90% as singletons. This sample comprised peripheral blood, obtained in the third trimester of pregnancy. The receptor set was obtained from a female donor in good health, enrolled as a control in a pregnancy study.

V usage is TRBV7-2 and J usage is TRBJ1-4; no clear D. The germline V and J ends were trimmed by 5 bases and 10 bases, with 11 bases remaining between them. CDR1 and CDR2 from the germline V gene are SGHTA and FQGNSA. This CDR3 is 12 amino acids long. The CDR3 coding sequence is TGTGCCAGCAGCCCCCGAACTGGAAAACTGTTTTTT. Translating it yields CASSPRTGKLFF. Full variable domain (remainder filled in from reference TRBV7-2 and TRBJ1-4): GAGVSQSPSNKVTEKGKDVELRCDPISGHTALYWYRQSLGQGLEFLIYFQGNSAPDKSGLPSDRFSAERTGGSVSTLTIQRTQQEDSAVYLCASSPRTGKLFFGSGTQLSVL.

J is TRBJ2-6 and V is TRBV4-2; D remains ambiguous. CDR3 size: 14 residues. Germline V gene lookup returns CDR1 LGHNA and CDR2 YNFKEQ. Trimming left V 7 bases short and J 0 bases short, with 7 bases between. The CDR3 spells CASTPSSGANVLTF. DNA of the CDR3: TGTGCCAGCACCCCGAGCTCTGGGGCCAACGTCCTGACTTTC.

This chain uses TRBV7-2 with TRBJ1-1, with D perhaps matching TRBD1 (5 bases). The CDR3 consists of 13 residues. V lost 5 bases and J 5 bases, leaving 12 bases between the germline ends. Germline V gene lookup returns CDR1 SGHTA and CDR2 FQGNSA. The CDR3 is CASSRGQATEAFF. The CDR3 nucleotides are TGTGCCAGCAGCCGAGGACAAGCTACTGAAGCTTTCTTT. Drawing the rest from reference TRBV7-2 and TRBJ1-1, the complete variable domain is GAGVSQSPSNKVTEKGKDVELRCDPISGHTALYWYRQSLGQGLEFLIYFQGNSAPDKSGLPSDRFSAERTGGSVSTLTIQRTQQEDSAVYLCASSRGQATEAFFGQGTRLTVV.

The chain carries TRBV28 and TRBJ1-1; D perhaps matches TRBD1 (6 bases). Germline V gene sequence: CDR1 MDHEN, CDR2 SYDVKM. The CDR3 loop spans 12 amino acids. V was cut by 4 bases and J by 8 bases, with 11 bases left in between. In nucleotides, the CDR3 is TGTGCCAGCAGTTCCTGGACAGCAGAAGCTTTCTTT. Translating gives CASSSWTAEAFF.

The chain carries TRBV27 and TRBJ2-2; TRBD2 might be the D (5 bases). CDR1 is MNHEY, CDR2 SMNVEV, per germline (reference sequence). This CDR3 is built from 17 residues. Between the trimmed V and J ends, which lost 2 bases and 0 bases, there was a span of 13 bases. This CDR3 reads CASSLMGRVSNTGELFF. The DNA of the CDR3 is TGTGCCAGCAGTTTAATGGGGAGAGTCTCGAACACCGGGGAGCTGTTTTTT.

This rearrangement joins TRBV2 to TRBJ2-3; 10 nucleotides match TRBD2. The CDR3 has 16 amino acids. Per the germline V gene, CDR1 is SNHLY and CDR2 is FYNNEI. The ends lost 1 base at V and 5 bases at J; junction bases unmatched: 6. CDR3 nucleotides: TGTGCCAGCAGTGAAGAACTAGCGGGGTTTTTAGATACGCAGTATTTT. This gives the protein CASSEELAGFLDTQYF.

The chain links TRBV10-3 to TRBJ1-3; 7 nucleotides align to TRBD1. The CDR3 is 17 amino acids. Trimming removed 2 bases from V and 1 base from J; junction bases left unmatched: 8. Germline loops: CDR1 ENHRY, CDR2 SYGVKD. The chain's CDR3 is CAISETRTGFSGNTIYF. CDR3 nucleotide sequence: TGTGCCATCAGTGAGACTCGGACAGGTTTTTCTGGAAACACCATATATTTT.

V usage is TRBV20-1 and J usage is TRBJ2-4; no clear D. Trimming left V 4 bases short and J 10 bases short, with 8 bases between. Per the germline V gene, CDR1 is DFQATT and CDR2 is SNEGSKA (reference sequence). This CDR3 is built from 10 residues. CDR3 nucleotide sequence: TGCAGTGCTAAAGCCGAAATTCAGTACTTC. This sequence encodes CSAKAEIQYF.

The rearrangement links TRBV7-2 to TRBJ2-4; possibly TRBD2 for D (7 bases). Trimming took off 5 bases at V and 2 bases at J, with 16 bases between the two ends. This CDR3 comprises 16 residues. The germline V gene has CDR1 SGHTA and CDR2 FQGNSA. The CDR3 here is CASSAQGGGTKNIQYF. CDR3 bases: TGTGCCAGCAGCGCACAGGGAGGGGGAACCAAAAACATTCAGTACTTC. Full variable domain (remainder filled in from reference TRBV7-2 and TRBJ2-4): GAGVSQSPSNKVTEKGKDVELRCDPISGHTALYWYRQSLGQGLEFLIYFQGNSAPDKSGLPSDRFSAERTGGSVSTLTIQRTQQEDSAVYLCASSAQGGGTKNIQYFGAGTRLSVL.

The chain has TRBV7-2 and TRBJ1-2; a weak D match, TRBD1 (5 bases). CDR3 length equals 15 residues. V was trimmed by 2 bases and J by 3 bases, leaving 13 bases between them. In germline, CDR1 is SGHTA, CDR2 FQGNSA. The CDR3 nucleotides are TGTGCCAGCAGCTTAAGAGATGACAGCTACTATGGCTACACCTTC. It translates to CASSLRDDSYYGYTF. Combining the CDR3 with reference TRBV7-2 and TRBJ1-2 gives the whole variable domain GAGVSQSPSNKVTEKGKDVELRCDPISGHTALYWYRQSLGQGLEFLIYFQGNSAPDKSGLPSDRFSAERTGGSVSTLTIQRTQQEDSAVYLCASSLRDDSYYGYTFGSGTRLTVV.

The gene calls are TRBV5-4 and TRBJ2-2; 13 bases align to TRBD2. In germline, CDR1 is SGHNT, CDR2 YYREEE (reference sequence). The length of the CDR3 is 15 residues. Trimming took 6 bases from V and 6 from J; bases not matched to a gene: 5. For the CDR3, the DNA is TGTGCCAGCACCTGGACTAGCGGGAGAGCCGGGGAGCTGTTTTTT. As protein: CASTWTSGRAGELFF.

The chain has TRBV5-5 and TRBJ1-5; no clear D. CDR1 and CDR2 (germline): SGHKS, YYEKEE (reference sequence). Trimming removed 3 bases at V and 7 bases at J, with 26 bases between. This CDR3 contains 18 residues. The CDR3: CASSSVPFTGAREQPQHF. CDR3 DNA: TGTGCCAGCAGCTCCGTGCCCTTTACCGGTGCGAGGGAGCAGCCCCAGCATTTT.

The chain uses TRBV5-4 and TRBJ2-5; 10 bases are a match to TRBD2. This CDR3 has 14 residues. The V segment lost 4 bases and the J segment 5 bases; nucleotides outside the gene matches: 5. Per the germline V gene, CDR1 is SGHNT and CDR2 is YYREEE (reference sequence). CDR3 sequence: CASSRAGGSETQYF. CDR3 nucleotide sequence: TGTGCCAGCAGCAGAGCGGGAGGGTCCGAGACCCAGTACTTC.

This clone was seen only once. The chain is built from TRBV4-2 and TRBJ1-2; a weak D match, TRBD1 (5 bases). The germline V gene encodes CDR1 LGHNA and CDR2 YNFKEQ. Trimming took off 1 base at V and 6 bases at J, with 15 bases between the two ends. The CDR3 has 15 residues. Here the CDR3 DNA reads TGTGCCAGCAGCCAAGTGGCGGGGGGATTAGATGGCTACACCTTC. It specifies CASSQVAGGLDGYTF.

V usage is TRBV30 and J usage is TRBJ2-3, with D possibly matching TRBD2 (6 bases). Germline V CDR1 and CDR2: GTSNPN, SVGIG (reference sequence). The germline V and J ends were trimmed by 5 bases and 1 base, with 25 bases remaining between them. The CDR3 covers 18 residues. The DNA for the CDR3 is TGTGCCTGGGAACCCCCGCGGGGCTCCGTTATGGGCACAGATACGCAGTATTTT. It translates to CAWEPPRGSVMGTDTQYF.

J is TRBJ1-5 and V is TRBV7-9, with a possible D match to TRBD1 (6 bases). There are 14 residues in the CDR3. CDR1 and CDR2 from the germline V gene are SEHNR and FQNEAQ (reference sequence). V lost 3 bases, J lost 1 base, and 7 bases lay in between. The CDR3 spells CASSLTGSNQPQHF. CDR3 bases: TGTGCCAGCAGCTTGACAGGCAGCAATCAGCCCCAGCATTTT. Full variable domain (remainder filled in from reference TRBV7-9 and TRBJ1-5): DTGVSQNPRHKITKRGQNVTFRCDPISEHNRLYWYRQTLGQGPEFLTYFQNEAQLEKSRLLSDRFSAERPKGSFSTLEIQRTEQGDSAMYLCASSLTGSNQPQHFGDGTRLSIL.

The V call is TRBV5-1, the J call TRBJ1-2; 7 bases fit TRBD1. Germline trimming cut 7 bases from V and 3 bases from J; bases unmatched to any gene: 12. CDR3 length equals 15 residues. Germline CDR1 is SGHRS and CDR2 is YFSETQ. CDR3 sequence reads: CASSTEAGGYYGYTF. Written as DNA, the CDR3 is TGCGCCAGCTCAACGGAAGCAGGGGGTTACTATGGCTACACCTTC. Complete variable domain (other parts from reference TRBV5-1 and TRBJ1-2): KAGVTQTPRYLIKTRGQQVTLSCSPISGHRSVSWYQQTPGQGLQFLFEYFSETQRNKGNFPGRFSGRQFSNSRSEMNVSTLELGDSALYLCASSTEAGGYYGYTFGSGTRLTVV.

The rearrangement links TRBV19 to TRBJ1-5; TRBD1 matches at 8 bases. CDR1 and CDR2 from the germline V gene are LNHDA and SQIVND (reference sequence). The V and J ends lost 8 bases and 7 bases, in that order; junction bases with no gene match: 4. The CDR3 totals 12 residues. CDR3 DNA: TGTGCCAGTCAGGGGGCAGGCCAGCCCCAGCATTTT. Translating gives CASQGAGQPQHF.

The rearrangement joins TRBV28 to TRBJ2-7; D not certain. The CDR3 totals 12 residues. Trimming stripped 2 bases from V and 2 bases from J, with 4 bases between. Germline V gene sequence: CDR1 MDHEN, CDR2 SYDVKM. The CDR3 sequence is CASSLPTYEQYF. CDR3 DNA sequence: TGTGCCAGCAGTTTACCAACCTACGAGCAGTACTTC.

The chain carries TRBV4-3 and TRBJ1-4; D might be TRBD1 (6 bases). Germline CDR1 reads LGHNA; CDR2 reads YSLEER. Trimming removed 4 bases from V and 0 bases from J, with 18 bases in between. This CDR3 region has 18 residues. The chain's CDR3 is CASSLGTLLGATNEKLFF. The CDR3 coding sequence is TGCGCCAGCAGCCTAGGGACACTTCTGGGGGCAACTAATGAAAAACTGTTTTTT.

This chain connects TRBV7-2 to TRBJ1-4; D is perhaps TRBD1 (6 bases). Germline V gives CDR1 SGHTA, CDR2 FQGNSA. This CDR3 region has 17 residues. V was trimmed by 1 base and J by 2 bases, leaving 14 bases between them. CDR3 in DNA: TGTGCCAGCAGCTTAGTGCGGGGGCAGGGTACTAATGAAAAACTGTTTTTT. Its translation: CASSLVRGQGTNEKLFF.

V is TRBV19 and J is TRBJ2-7, with 8 bases aligning to TRBD2. This CDR3 has 15 amino acids. V shed 2 bases and J 9 bases; nucleotides not matched to a gene: 12. CDR1 and CDR2 from the germline V gene are LNHDA and SQIVND (reference sequence). For the CDR3, the DNA is TGTGCCAGTAGTATATCTGTTGCGGGGGGAGACGGGCAGTACTTC. It codes for CASSISVAGGDGQYF.

The J gene is TRBJ2-7, the V gene TRBV27; 9 positions agree with TRBD1. This CDR3 has 15 amino acids. Germline assignment: CDR1 MNHEY and CDR2 SMNVEV (reference sequence). Trimming removed 5 bases from V and 6 bases from J; junction bases left unmatched: 11. The chain's CDR3 is CASSPYRDRVLEQYF. CDR3 sequence (DNA): TGTGCCAGCAGTCCTTACCGGGACAGGGTACTCGAGCAGTACTTC.

The CDR3 DNA reads TGTGCCAGTACCCCAGAGGTTCTAGTCTCTGGAAACACCATATATTTT. This encodes CASTPEVLVSGNTIYF. V usage is TRBV19 and J usage is TRBJ1-3, with D unresolved. The germline V gene encodes CDR1 LNHDA and CDR2 SQIVND (reference sequence). The CDR3 runs to 16 residues. Trimming removed 7 bases at V and 0 bases at J, with 16 bases between.

The chain couples TRBV7-9 to TRBJ1-4; 10 bases are a match to TRBD1. The CDR3 extends over 14 amino acids. Trimming cost V 5 bases and J 5 bases; bases outside gene matches: 2. Germline V gene data show CDR1 as SEHNR and CDR2 as FQNEAQ (reference sequence). The CDR3, as DNA: TGTGCCAGCAGCGTGACAGGGGGCAATGAAAAACTGTTTTTT. Translated, it gives CASSVTGGNEKLFF. Full variable domain (missing parts from reference TRBV7-9 and TRBJ1-4): DTGVSQNPRHKITKRGQNVTFRCDPISEHNRLYWYRQTLGQGPEFLTYFQNEAQLEKSRLLSDRFSAERPKGSFSTLEIQRTEQGDSAMYLCASSVTGGNEKLFFGSGTQLSVL.

The chain has TRBV10-3 and TRBJ2-7; 11 bases are shared with TRBD2. V shed 7 bases, J shed 5 bases, and the junction held 4 bases outside the gene matches. CDR3 length: 13 residues. Germline CDR1 and CDR2: ENHRY and SYGVKD. The CDR3, as DNA: TGTGCCATCATTCTAGCGGGGGGCCACGAGCAGTACTTC. This translates into CAIILAGGHEQYF.

This chain joins TRBV27 and TRBJ1-4; D is ambiguous. With 6 bases removed from V and 4 bases from J, the gap between germline ends came to 15 bases. This CDR3 spans 15 amino acids. Germline lookup yields CDR1 MNHEY and CDR2 SMNVEV (reference sequence). CDR3 sequence reads: CASSPEGRLNEKLFF. CDR3 DNA: TGTGCCAGCAGCCCCGAGGGCCGCCTTAATGAAAAACTGTTTTTT.

This chain connects TRBV7-9 to TRBJ2-2; TRBD1 is a possible D gene (5 bases). Germline assignment: CDR1 SEHNR and CDR2 FQNEAQ (reference sequence). V lost 11 bases and J 7 bases, leaving 14 bases between the germline ends. This CDR3 region has 12 residues. This CDR3 reads CAVRKGLGELFF. The CDR3 coding sequence is TGTGCCGTCAGAAAGGGGCTCGGGGAGCTGTTTTTT.

The V call is TRBV7-9, the J call TRBJ2-3; weak D call: TRBD2 (6 bases). The ends were cut back, 0 bases at V and 3 bases at J, with 19 bases in the middle. This CDR3 has 18 residues. Germline CDR1 SEHNR, CDR2 FQNEAQ (reference sequence). CDR3 sequence reads: CASSLAPTGPGGTDTQYF. CDR3 DNA sequence: TGTGCCAGCAGCTTAGCGCCGACTGGGCCCGGGGGAACAGATACGCAGTATTTT.

CDR3 residues: CASSGLAGQETQYF. Written as DNA, the CDR3 is TGTGCCAGCAGTGGGCTAGCGGGCCAAGAGACCCAGTACTTC. The chain couples TRBV2 to TRBJ2-5, with 8 bases matching TRBD2. Per germline, CDR1 SNHLY and CDR2 FYNNEI. The CDR3 sequence is 14 residues long. After removal of 4 bases from V and 1 base from J, the junction contained 2 bases not matched to a gene.

As regards this clone: One end of the junction fails to match germline, which may point to a read error. The chain links TRBV7-7 to TRBJ1-4; D gene uncertain. The germline V gene has CDR1 SSHAT and CDR2 FNYEAQ (reference sequence). This CDR3 region has 13 residues. The CDR3 here is CASSLERGEKLFF. In DNA, the CDR3 is TGTGCTAGCAGCTTAGAGCGAGGGGAAAAACTGTTTTTT.

The gene calls are TRBV7-9 and TRBJ2-7, with D possibly TRBD1 on 6 matching bases. The CDR3 is 15 amino acids. The V and J ends lost 4 bases and 5 bases respectively, with 18 bases between them. Germline V lookup: CDR1 SEHNR, CDR2 FQNEAQ (reference sequence). The CDR3 DNA reads as TGTGCCAGCAGCTCACCCCAAGGGACATACAACGAGCAGTACTTC. This gives the protein CASSSPQGTYNEQYF.